This T cell receptor (beta chain) was identified during a study of response to subunit inactivated influenza vaccine. MiXCR, run by TCRdb on the RT-PCR reads, gives a single entry per CDR3 protein. The repertoire includes 650,000 to 800,000 distinct CDR3 sequences, 18% of them detected once, and approximately 11% sits in the top ten. Findings of the study overall: Researchers suggested that each seasonal influenza vaccination recruits few new T cells.

The table lists this clonotype with many counts. Its antigen remains unidentified. Losses at the gene ends were 8 bases for V and 2 bases for J; bases not matched to a gene: 5. Germline V CDR1 and CDR2: LNHDA, SQIVND (reference sequence). CDR3 size: 13 residues. The material sequenced was PBMCs from blood, taken less than 6 days after vaccination. The sequence derives from a man in his fifties who received an inactivated influenza vaccine. V is TRBV19 and J is TRBJ2-7, with 8 bases identical to TRBD1. CDR3 loop: CASGTGEAYEQYF. The CDR3 DNA reads TGTGCCAGTGGGACAGGAGAAGCCTACGAGCAGTACTTC.